The 31 T cell receptor beta chains below all came from one sample that was sequenced in a study of blood T cell repertoires in COVID-19. The protocol was immunoSEQ multiplex PCR, while the TCRdb copy is restricted to in-frame clones and leaves out a portion. The sample includes about 320,000 clones, about 83% of them seen just once. Sequenced sample: peripheral blood. Every receptor here comes from a woman between 45 and 65 years old with acute or convalescent COVID-19.

This clone was counted only a few times. The rearrangement joins TRBV5-5 to TRBJ2-3; 7 bases are shared with TRBD1. Germline CDR1 and CDR2: SGHKS and YYEKEE (reference sequence). The CDR3 loop spans 13 amino acids. With 4 bases clipped from V and 3 bases from J, the junction kept 2 bases outside the gene matches. For the CDR3, the DNA is TGTGCCAGCAGCCGGGACAGTACAGATACGCAGTATTTT. Amino acid sequence: CASSRDSTDTQYF.

This chain connects TRBV6-1 to TRBJ2-2; D perhaps matches TRBD1 (6 bases). CDR3 size: 13 residues. The germline V gene encodes CDR1 MNHNS and CDR2 SASEGT. Trimming removed 7 bases at V and 2 bases at J, with 8 bases between. The CDR3 spells CASKDSNTGELFF. CDR3 DNA sequence: TGTGCCAGCAAGGACAGTAACACCGGGGAGCTGTTTTTT.

V usage is TRBV7-8 and J usage is TRBJ2-2, with TRBD2 matching over 12 bases. This CDR3 spans 15 amino acids. The germline gives CDR1 SGHVS, CDR2 FQNEAQ. With V trimmed by 7 bases and J by 5 bases, 5 bases remained unmatched. The CDR3 region has the DNA TGTGCCAGCACCCGACTAGCGGGGGTAACCGGGGAGCTGTTTTTT. It translates to CASTRLAGVTGELFF.

This rearrangement joins TRBV11-3 to TRBJ1-1; D might be TRBD1 (6 bases). Per germline, CDR1 SGHNT and CDR2 YENEEA. The CDR3 spans 13 residues. Trimming took 5 bases from V and 5 from J, leaving 12 bases between them. The CDR3, as DNA: TGTGCCAGCAGCCCCGAACAGGGAACTGAAGCTTTCTTT. The encoded protein is CASSPEQGTEAFF.

V is TRBV6-1 and J is TRBJ2-3, with D hard to call. CDR3 size: 12 residues. The germline V gene encodes CDR1 MNHNS and CDR2 SASEGT. Trimming removed 2 bases from V and 2 bases from J, with 2 bases in between. In nucleotides, the CDR3 is TGTGCCAGCAGTGAACACACAGATACGCAGTATTTT. Encoded protein: CASSEHTDTQYF.

The V and J genes are TRBV12-3 or TRBV12-4 and TRBJ1-1; 8 bases agree with TRBD1. The CDR3 is made up of 13 amino acids. V was pared by 3 bases and J by 4 bases, with 1 base of the junction left unmatched. CDR3 nucleotides: TGTGCCAGCAGTTTGCAGGGGGCCACTGAAGCTTTCTTT. Its translation: CASSLQGATEAFF.

The rearrangement uses TRBV2 and TRBJ2-1; 8 bases align to TRBD2. The CDR3 sequence is 15 residues long. Germline CDR1 SNHLY, CDR2 FYNNEI. V gave up 5 bases and J gave up 0 bases; unmatched junction bases: 3. The CDR3 sequence is CASSISGSSYNEQFF. In nucleotides, the CDR3 is TGTGCCAGCAGTATCAGCGGGAGCTCCTACAATGAGCAGTTCTTC.

A remark on this clone: The junction differs from germline at one of its ends, possibly a read error. The chain recombines TRBV4-1 with TRBJ2-5, with 8 nucleotides matching TRBD1. Germline V gene lookup returns CDR1 MGHRA and CDR2 YSYEKL. This CDR3 region has 16 residues. The CDR3 spells CASSLNDRGSQGTQYF. For the CDR3, the DNA is TGCGCCAGCAGCTTGAACGACAGGGGATCGCAAGGGACCCAGTACTTC.

V is TRBV13 and J is TRBJ2-3, with 9 bases lining up with TRBD1. Germline CDR1 PRHDT, CDR2 FYEKMQ (reference sequence). Losses at the gene ends were 5 bases for V and 6 bases for J; bases not matched to a gene: 3. This CDR3 contains 13 residues. The CDR3 sequence: CASSRTGADTQYF. CDR3 bases: TGTGCCAGCAGCAGGACAGGGGCGGATACGCAGTATTTT. Full variable domain (outside the CDR3, taken from reference TRBV13 and TRBJ2-3): AAGVIQSPRHLIKEKRETATLKCYPIPRHDTVYWYQQGPGQDPQFLISFYEKMQSDKGSIPDRFSAQQFSDYHSELNMSSLELGDSALYFCASSRTGADTQYFGPGTRLTVL.

J is TRBJ1-2 and V is TRBV3-1 (or the pseudogene TRBV3-2); 11 bases match TRBD1. CDR3 length equals 16 residues. Germline V gene data show CDR1 as LGHDT and CDR2 as YNNKEL (reference sequence). V gave up 4 bases and J gave up 4 bases; unmatched junction bases: 8. The CDR3 DNA is TGTGCCAGCAGCCTACACTCGGGACAGGGGGGCTATGGCTACACCTTC. Protein sequence: CASSLHSGQGGYGYTF.

V is TRBV19 and J is TRBJ2-4; D unclear. Germline V gene data show CDR1 as LNHDA and CDR2 as SQIVND (reference sequence). The CDR3 runs 14 residues. Trimming left V 0 bases short and J 6 bases short, with 9 bases between. The DNA for the CDR3 is TGTGCCAGTAGTATAGAGGTGGCCGCAAACATTCAGTACTTC. It is translated as CASSIEVAANIQYF.

This clone has a single count. The J gene is TRBJ2-3, the V gene TRBV25-1; 9 bases match TRBD1. Germline V lookup: CDR1 MGHDK, CDR2 SYGVNS. After removal of 4 bases from V and 5 bases from J, the junction contained 4 bases not matched to a gene. CDR3 length equals 14 residues. The CDR3 is CASSVQGAGDTQYF. Written as DNA, the CDR3 is TGTGCCAGCAGTGTACAGGGGGCGGGAGATACGCAGTATTTT. The full variable domain, its missing parts supplied by reference TRBV25-1 and TRBJ2-3, is EADIYQTPRYLVIGTGKKITLECSQTMGHDKMYWYQQDPGMELHLIHYSYGVNSTEKGDLSSESTVSRIRTEHFPLTLESARPSHTSQYLCASSVQGAGDTQYFGPGTRLTVL.

This chain uses TRBV6-5 with TRBJ2-3; weak D call: TRBD1 (6 bases). The CDR3 extends over 15 amino acids. Deletions cut 4 bases from V and 0 bases from J, with 11 bases between. Germline CDR1 MNHEY, CDR2 SVGAGI. CDR3 sequence (DNA): TGTGCCAGCAGTTGGAGACAGGCAAGCACAGATACGCAGTATTTT. Its translation: CASSWRQASTDTQYF.

The J gene is TRBJ2-7, the V gene TRBV19, with TRBD1 matching over 7 bases. V lost 6 bases and J lost 0; bases outside the gene matches: 5. The CDR3 covers 14 residues. CDR1 and CDR2 from the germline V gene are LNHDA and SQIVND (reference sequence). CDR3 residues: CASSGTASSYEQYF. The CDR3 DNA reads TGTGCCAGTAGCGGGACAGCGAGCTCCTACGAGCAGTACTTC. Full variable domain (remainder filled in from reference TRBV19 and TRBJ2-7): DGGITQSPKYLFRKEGQNVTLSCEQNLNHDAMYWYRQDPGQGLRLIYYSQIVNDFQKGDIAEGYSVSREKKESFPLTVTSAQKNPTAFYLCASSGTASSYEQYFGPGTRLTVT.

The J gene is TRBJ1-1, the V gene TRBV18, with 9 bases identical to TRBD1. The V gene's germline CDR1 is KGHSH and CDR2 LQKENI. V shed 3 bases, J shed 3 bases, and the junction held 5 bases outside the gene matches. The CDR3 consists of 15 residues. The CDR3 nucleotides read TGTGCCAGCTCACCTACGACAGGGGGGGACACTGAAGCTTTCTTT. Its protein is CASSPTTGGDTEAFF. The full variable domain, with the rest looked up from reference TRBV18 and TRBJ1-1, is NAGVMQNPRHLVRRRGQEARLRCSPMKGHSHVYWYRQLPEEGLKFMVYLQKENIIDESGMPKERFSAEFPKEGPSILRIQQVVRGDSAAYFCASSPTTGGDTEAFFGQGTRLTVV.

The chain recombines TRBV6-2 or TRBV6-3 with TRBJ2-7, with TRBD2 as a possible D gene (6 bases). V dropped 6 bases and J dropped 5 bases, with 23 bases sitting between them. Germline values: CDR1 MNHEY, CDR2 SVGEGT. The CDR3 totals 16 residues. This chain's CDR3 is CASSDPGGVAVHEQYF. CDR3 DNA: TGTGCCAGCAGCGACCCTGGAGGGGTTGCTGTCCACGAGCAGTACTTC.

The chain carries TRBV28 and TRBJ1-1, with a possible D match to TRBD1 (5 bases). The CDR3 has 13 amino acids. Trimming took 7 bases from V and 1 from J, leaving 10 bases between them. Per germline, CDR1 MDHEN and CDR2 SYDVKM. The DNA for the CDR3 is TGTGCCAGCATGGAAAGGGGGAACACTGAAGCTTTCTTT. Translating it yields CASMERGNTEAFF.

The CDR3 loop reads CASSSRTSGGSYNEQFF. DNA for the CDR3: TGTGCCAGCAGCTCCCGGACTAGCGGGGGATCCTACAATGAGCAGTTCTTC. The chain carries TRBV9 and TRBJ2-1, with TRBD2 identical over 13 bases. CDR1 and CDR2 (germline): SGDLS, YYNGEE. The junction had 5 bases not matched to a gene; V was cut back by 4 bases and J by 1 base. This CDR3 region has 17 residues.

The V gene is TRBV6-5, the J gene TRBJ2-1, with D possibly matching TRBD2 (6 bases). Trimming pared 5 bases from V and 10 bases from J, leaving 12 bases between. The CDR3 extends over 12 amino acids. Per the germline V gene, CDR1 is MNHEY and CDR2 is SVGAGI. The CDR3 DNA reads TGTGCCAGCAGTCAACTAGCAAGCGAGCAGTTCTTC. As protein: CASSQLASEQFF.

This clone came up many times. The chain couples TRBV6-6 to TRBJ1-5; 9 bases agree with TRBD1. Per germline, CDR1 MNHNY and CDR2 SVGAGI (reference sequence). The trim removed 4 bases at V and 13 bases at J, leaving 11 bases unmatched. The CDR3 has 14 residues. The CDR3, as DNA: TGTGCCAGCAGTTCCCCGGACAGGGGAGGTTTGCAGCATTTT. Protein product: CASSSPDRGGLQHF.

The rearrangement uses TRBV18 and TRBJ2-3; TRBD1 agrees at 7 bases. Germline V gene sequence: CDR1 KGHSH, CDR2 LQKENI. V dropped 4 bases and J dropped 6; count of bases not matched to a gene: 4. CDR3 size: 13 residues. The CDR3 loop reads CASSRQGGDTQYF. Written as DNA, the CDR3 is TGTGCCAGCTCACGACAGGGTGGGGATACGCAGTATTTT.

The chain recombines TRBV10-1 with TRBJ1-2, with D perhaps matching TRBD1 (5 bases). Trimming took off 4 bases at V and 7 bases at J, with 19 bases between the two ends. The germline V gene encodes CDR1 WNHNN and CDR2 SYGVQD (reference sequence). This CDR3 is built from 15 residues. The CDR3 sequence is CASSVSPTGPSGYTF. CDR3 DNA: TGCGCCAGCAGTGTATCTCCCACAGGTCCGAGTGGCTACACCTTC.

V usage is TRBV6-5 and J usage is TRBJ1-4; D ambiguous. V was pared by 10 bases and J by 3 bases, with 15 bases between. This CDR3 has 14 residues. Germline CDR1 MNHEY, CDR2 SVGAGI. The chain's CDR3 is CATFWRESNEKLFF. DNA of the CDR3: TGTGCCACTTTTTGGCGGGAGTCTAATGAAAAACTGTTTTTT.

The table lists this clone with a few counts. This sequence joins TRBV5-5 and TRBJ2-2, with D uncertain. The CDR3 has 14 residues. Trimming stripped 4 bases from V and 2 bases from J, with 9 bases between. Germline loops: CDR1 SGHKS, CDR2 YYEKEE (reference sequence). The CDR3 protein is CASSPILNTGELFF. The CDR3 DNA sequence: TGTGCCAGCAGCCCCATACTCAACACCGGGGAGCTGTTTTTT.

V usage is TRBV18 and J usage is TRBJ2-7; a possible D gene is TRBD2 (7 bases). Germline lookup yields CDR1 KGHSH and CDR2 LQKENI. This CDR3 is built from 15 residues. V lost 5 bases, J lost 0 bases, and 14 bases lay in between. In DNA form, the CDR3 reads TGTGCCAGCTCAGCAGGCGGGGGCCTCTCCTACGAGCAGTACTTC. It translates to CASSAGGGLSYEQYF.

The chain has TRBV7-9 and TRBJ2-5; TRBD2 might be the D (5 bases). CDR3 size: 14 residues. CDR1 SEHNR and CDR2 FQNEAQ come from the germline V gene (reference sequence). Trimming left V 2 bases short and J 5 bases short, with 12 bases between. In DNA, the CDR3 is TGTGCCAGCAGCTTATATGAGGGAAGCGAGACCCAGTACTTC. Amino acids: CASSLYEGSETQYF.

The gene calls are TRBV12-3 or TRBV12-4 and TRBJ2-1; no clear D. This CDR3 has 11 amino acids. Deletions cut 7 bases from V and 10 bases from J, with 11 bases between. The chain's CDR3 is CASTNSPEQFF. DNA for the CDR3: TGTGCCAGCACCAACTCCCCGGAGCAGTTCTTC.

V gene TRBV7-2 combines with J gene TRBJ1-6, with TRBD1 matching over 10 bases. The V gene end was trimmed by 5 bases and the J gene end by 10 bases; junction bases not matched to a gene: 8. The CDR3 is 15 residues long. Germline values: CDR1 SGHTA, CDR2 FQGNSA. CDR3 sequence: CASSTMTGGNSPLHF. CDR3 nucleotide sequence: TGTGCCAGCAGCACAATGACAGGGGGCAACTCACCCCTCCACTTT.

V gene TRBV18 combines with J gene TRBJ1-2; a weak D match, TRBD1 (6 bases). V was shortened by 3 bases and J by 3 bases, with 17 bases between the two germline ends. This CDR3 has 16 amino acids. Germline V gene sequence: CDR1 KGHSH, CDR2 LQKENI. Here the CDR3 DNA reads TGTGCCAGCTCACCCCCCACTAACGCAGGGGACTATGGCTACACCTTC. Translated, it gives CASSPPTNAGDYGYTF. The variable domain in full, completed from reference TRBV18 and TRBJ1-2, reads NAGVMQNPRHLVRRRGQEARLRCSPMKGHSHVYWYRQLPEEGLKFMVYLQKENIIDESGMPKERFSAEFPKEGPSILRIQQVVRGDSAAYFCASSPPTNAGDYGYTFGSGTRLTVV.

The rearrangement uses TRBV21-1 and TRBJ2-1; the table's D call TRBD1 went unverified against the DNA. TRBV21-1 is a listed pseudogene. The CDR3 has 16 residues. The CDR3 protein is CASSKAGTGGNNEQFF. As DNA, the CDR3 is TGTGCCAGCAGCAAAGCGGGGACAGGGGGTAACAATGAGCAGTTCTTC.

The rearrangement uses TRBV7-2 and TRBJ2-5; 9 bases agree with TRBD2. Germline loops: CDR1 SGHTA, CDR2 FQGNSA. The V segment lost 4 bases and the J segment 4 bases; nucleotides outside the gene matches: 19. This CDR3 region has 19 residues. CDR3 nucleotides: TGTGCCAGCAGCTACATTCCGGGACTAGCAGCCAGTCGGGCAGAGACCCAGTACTTC. It specifies CASSYIPGLAASRAETQYF.